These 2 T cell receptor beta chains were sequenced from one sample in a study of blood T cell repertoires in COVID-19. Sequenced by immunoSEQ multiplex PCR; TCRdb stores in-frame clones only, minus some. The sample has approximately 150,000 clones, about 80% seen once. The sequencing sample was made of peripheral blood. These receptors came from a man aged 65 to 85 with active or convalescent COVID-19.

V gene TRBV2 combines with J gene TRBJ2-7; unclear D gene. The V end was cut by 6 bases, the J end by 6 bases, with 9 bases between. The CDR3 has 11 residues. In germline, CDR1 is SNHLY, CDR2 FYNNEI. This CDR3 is CASSQVLEQYF. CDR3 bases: TGTGCCAGCAGCCAAGTACTCGAGCAGTACTTC.

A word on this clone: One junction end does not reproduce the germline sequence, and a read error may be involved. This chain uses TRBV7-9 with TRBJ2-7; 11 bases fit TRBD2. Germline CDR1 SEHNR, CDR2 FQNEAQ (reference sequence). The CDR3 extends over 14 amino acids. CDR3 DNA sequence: TGTGCCAGCAGCGTAGCGGGGGGGCCCCACGAGCAGTACTTC. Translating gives CASSVAGGPHEQYF.